Presented here are 8 T cell receptor beta chains from one specimen sequenced in a study of blood T cells in healthy people across ages. A sample-barcoded 5' primer and a J-beta primer mix were used in a second PCR of about 6 to 12 cycles. Each CDR3 protein gets one entry after TCRdb re-called the 5' RACE reads with MiXCR. The table shows roughly 930,000 distinct CDR3 sequences, with 48% occurring only once. The sample taken for sequencing was blood. All receptors come from a man aged 25-45 years in good health.

This rearrangement joins TRBV9 to TRBJ1-1; D gene unclear. This CDR3 contains 15 residues. From germline, CDR1 is SGDLS and CDR2 YYNGEE. V was clipped by 0 bases and J by 3 bases, with 12 bases between them. CDR3 DNA: TGTGCCAGCAGCGTAGACCGGGATGGGGACACTGAAGCTTTCTTT. Protein product: CASSVDRDGDTEAFF.

Concerning this clonotype: One base away lies a much larger clone, so this may be a sequencing read error. This chain uses TRBV6-2 or TRBV6-3 with TRBJ2-4; 9 bases line up with TRBD1. The CDR3 runs to 15 residues. Trimming took 5 bases from V and 13 from J; bases not matched to a gene: 15. Germline V gene sequence: CDR1 MNHEY, CDR2 SVGEGT. CDR3 coding DNA: TGTGCCAGCAGTGACTTACAGGGGGCACCCTACGGGCAGTACTTC. Protein product: CASSDLQGAPYGQYF.

V gene TRBV5-6 combines with J gene TRBJ1-5, with TRBD1 identical over 7 bases. The CDR3 totals 17 residues. Germline trimming cut 4 bases from V and 2 bases from J; bases unmatched to any gene: 12. Germline V CDR1 and CDR2: SGHDT, YYEEEE. CDR3: CASSRRQGTGGNQPQHF. Here the CDR3 DNA reads TGTGCCAGCAGCCGTAGACAGGGAACGGGAGGCAATCAGCCCCAGCATTTT.

This chain joins TRBV12-3 or TRBV12-4 and TRBJ2-4, with a possible D match to TRBD2 (7 bases). Trimming removed 3 bases from V and 2 bases from J, with 14 bases in between. The CDR3 is made up of 16 amino acids. The CDR3 is CASSFWGGGTKNIQYF. CDR3 bases: TGTGCCAGCAGTTTCTGGGGGGGCGGCACCAAAAACATTCAGTACTTC.

This chain joins TRBV5-1 and TRBJ1-5; 7 bases agree with TRBD1. J was trimmed by 4 bases and V by 1 base; bases with no gene match: 5. Germline V lookup: CDR1 SGHRS, CDR2 YFSETQ. This CDR3 spans 15 amino acids. The CDR3 here is CASSLSGGANQPQHF. CDR3 nucleotide sequence: TGCGCCAGCAGCTTGTCAGGGGGAGCTAATCAGCCCCAGCATTTT.

The rearrangement uses TRBV11-2 and TRBJ2-1, with 7 bases fitting TRBD2. V trimming: 5 bases; J trimming: 0 bases; junction bases outside the gene matches: 7. This CDR3 is built from 16 residues. The germline CDR1 and CDR2 sequences are SGHAT and FQNNGV. The CDR3 region has the DNA TGTGCCAGCAGCCCAGGACTAGTGAGCTCCTACAATGAGCAGTTCTTC. Its translation is CASSPGLVSSYNEQFF.

This clonotype was seen only a few times. V gene TRBV4-2 combines with J gene TRBJ2-2, with 7 bases aligning to TRBD1. CDR3 length: 17 residues. Germline V gene data show CDR1 as LGHNA and CDR2 as YNFKEQ. Trimming cost V 0 bases and J 0 bases; bases outside gene matches: 4. The DNA of the CDR3 is TGTGCCAGCAGCCAAGAGAGGGGGCTAGCGAACACCGGGGAGCTGTTTTTT. Amino acids: CASSQERGLANTGELFF.

V is TRBV6-1 and J is TRBJ2-1; D unresolved. The V gene's germline CDR1 is MNHNS and CDR2 SASEGT. V was shortened by 7 bases and J by 2 bases, with 9 bases between the two germline ends. This CDR3 comprises 13 residues. CDR3 bases: TGTGCCAGCAATACTCAACCCTACAATGAGCAGTTCTTC. As protein: CASNTQPYNEQFF.